These 13 T cell receptor beta chains came from one sample sequenced in a study of human T cells and chemical hapten exposure. Each CDR3 protein is one row after TCRdb ran MiXCR on the RACE reads. The sample includes some 250,000 distinct CDR3 sequences, about 7.7% of them seen just once. This sample's time point: pre-sensitization, week 0. Treatment meaning: therapeutic diphenylcyclopropenone sensitization with weekly scalp DPC. The sequencing here drew on whole blood, taken in connection with sensitization to the hapten diphenylcyclopropenone (DPC). These receptors were collected from a man between 18 and 35 years old with alopecia areata. Some clones in this sample may be carry-over from other donors' samples.

This clonotype has a count of ten or more. The genes are TRBV7-9 and TRBJ1-3; D possibly corresponds to TRBD1 (5 bases). Germline V CDR1 and CDR2: SEHNR, FQNEAQ (reference sequence). The germline V and J ends were trimmed by 5 bases and 4 bases, with 18 bases remaining between them. This CDR3 region has 16 residues. CDR3 region: CASSPRAPGSGNTIYF. Here the CDR3 DNA reads TGTGCCAGCAGCCCCCGGGCCCCAGGGTCCGGAAACACCATATATTTT.

The chain recombines TRBV13 with TRBJ1-1; TRBD1 might be the D (5 bases). The CDR3 runs 15 residues. Looked up from germline, CDR1 is PRHDT and CDR2 is FYEKMQ (reference sequence). V was pared by 5 bases and J by 4 bases, with 17 bases between. CDR3 sequence reads: CASSPNMGEGTEAFF. In DNA, the CDR3 is TGTGCCAGCAGCCCCAATATGGGGGAGGGCACTGAAGCTTTCTTT. The whole variable domain, filled in from reference TRBV13 and TRBJ1-1, reads AAGVIQSPRHLIKEKRETATLKCYPIPRHDTVYWYQQGPGQDPQFLISFYEKMQSDKGSIPDRFSAQQFSDYHSELNMSSLELGDSALYFCASSPNMGEGTEAFFGQGTRLTVV.

This clonotype was seen more than once but under ten times. The J gene is TRBJ2-3, the V gene TRBV6-4; D ambiguous. Germline V lookup: CDR1 MRHNA, CDR2 SNTAGT. There are 13 residues in the CDR3. V lost 2 bases and J lost 1, with 4 bases in between. The chain's CDR3 is CASSDEGTDTQYF. The CDR3 DNA sequence: TGTGCCAGCAGTGACGAGGGCACAGATACGCAGTATTTT.

This clonotype was seen a few times. V usage is TRBV12-3 or TRBV12-4 and J usage is TRBJ1-3; D is unclear. V was clipped by 3 bases and J by 4 bases, with 13 bases between them. The CDR3 totals 15 residues. CDR3 sequence: CASSFSHPGGNTIYF. For the CDR3, the DNA is TGTGCCAGCAGTTTTTCCCACCCCGGCGGAAACACCATATATTTT.

This clonotype turned up a few times. The rearrangement uses TRBV6-2 or TRBV6-3 and TRBJ1-6; 12 positions agree with TRBD1. CDR3 length equals 19 residues. V was clipped by 5 bases and J by 1 base; unmatched bases: 9. Germline CDR1 reads MNHEY; CDR2 reads SVGEGT. The CDR3 reads CASSTRDRGLGSYNSPLHF. The DNA of the CDR3 is TGTGCCAGCAGTACCCGGGACAGGGGGCTCGGGTCCTATAATTCACCCCTCCACTTT.

This clonotype was observed a handful of times. The J gene is TRBJ1-1, the V gene TRBV7-2, with 8 bases lining up with TRBD1. Per germline, CDR1 SGHTA and CDR2 FQGNSA. With V trimmed by 4 bases and J by 3 bases, 7 bases remained unmatched. This CDR3 is built from 15 residues. CDR3 bases: TGTGCCAGCAGCTCCATACAGGGGGGTTACACTGAAGCTTTCTTT. Encoded protein: CASSSIQGGYTEAFF.

The J gene is TRBJ2-1, the V gene TRBV6-2 or TRBV6-3; D gene uncertain. Germline V lookup: CDR1 MNHEY, CDR2 SVGEGT. The CDR3 is made up of 13 amino acids. Trimming removed 5 bases at V and 1 base at J, with 6 bases between. The DNA of the CDR3 is TGTGCCAGCAGTAAAGGGTCCTACAATGAGCAGTTCTTC. Translated, it gives CASSKGSYNEQFF.

This clonotype was recorded at least ten times. The chain uses TRBV4-1 and TRBJ2-1; D possibly corresponds to TRBD2 (5 bases). This CDR3 spans 14 amino acids. V was shortened by 9 bases and J by 5 bases, with 17 bases between the two germline ends. Germline CDR1 and CDR2: MGHRA and YSYEKL. CDR3 DNA sequence: TGCGCCAGTTACCGAAGCGGAACTAACAATGAGCAGTTCTTC. This codes for CASYRSGTNNEQFF.

V usage is TRBV6-6 and J usage is TRBJ1-2, with 10 bases aligning to TRBD1. The CDR3 runs to 17 residues. With 7 bases clipped from V and 4 bases from J, the junction kept 15 bases outside the gene matches. Germline V gene lookup returns CDR1 MNHNY and CDR2 SVGAGI (reference sequence). In DNA, the CDR3 is TGTGCCAGCAAGGCCGGGACAGGGGAAAAATGGGGCTATGGCTACACCTTC. This gives the protein CASKAGTGEKWGYGYTF.

Only a few counts were recorded for this clonotype. The J gene is TRBJ2-6, the V gene TRBV7-9; D call uncertain. V was trimmed by 5 bases and J by 4 bases, leaving 9 bases between them. CDR1 SEHNR and CDR2 FQNEAQ come from the germline V gene (reference sequence). The CDR3 runs 14 residues. The CDR3 nucleotides are TGTGCCAGCAGCCCGCGAGCCGGGGCCAACGTCCTGACTTTC. Its translation is CASSPRAGANVLTF.

In this sample, this clonotype turned up a few times. This chain joins TRBV11-2 and TRBJ1-4; D is unresolved. V was shortened by 4 bases and J by 11 bases, with 14 bases between the two germline ends. Germline CDR1 SGHAT, CDR2 FQNNGV. The CDR3 sequence is 13 residues long. DNA for the CDR3: TGTGCCAGCAGCTCTCCGAGAACTCCCAAACTGTTTTTT. Translated: CASSSPRTPKLFF.

The rearrangement joins TRBV24-1 to TRBJ2-3; tentatively, D is TRBD1 (6 bases). V lost 3 bases, J lost 3 bases, and 18 bases lay in between. The CDR3 consists of 17 residues. Germline CDR1 KGHDR, CDR2 SFDVKD. As DNA, the CDR3 is TGTGCCACCAGTGATACGGGACAAGGATCCTGGACAGATACGCAGTATTTT. Its protein product is CATSDTGQGSWTDTQYF.

This clonotype was counted between two and nine times. The rearrangement links TRBV7-9 to TRBJ2-7; D call uncertain. V gave up 3 bases and J gave up 6 bases, with 6 bases separating them. The CDR3 is made up of 11 amino acids. Germline assignment: CDR1 SEHNR and CDR2 FQNEAQ (reference sequence). The CDR3 sequence: CASSLKGEQYF. CDR3 bases: TGTGCCAGCAGCTTGAAGGGCGAGCAGTACTTC.